The present TCR beta chain was sequenced within a study of T cell responses to AZD1222 COVID-19 vaccine (dated by TCRdb to about 2021). Study-level background: A total of more than 230 trial participants underwent TCR sequencing, of whom approximately 200 had received two doses of AZD1222 and about 25 had received two doses of the MenACWY control vaccine. Enrollment into the trials was organized by age into subgroups of 18-55, 56-69 and 70-plus years, and those subgroups contained roughly 150, 30 and 60 TCR-sequenced participants, respectively. Overall results and qualifications from the work: Vaccine-associated CD4 TCRs spanned the whole spike protein, with dominant responses in regions 160-218 and 743-854. Spike-specific TCR breadth and depth rose significantly after two AZD1222 doses compared with day 0 and with MenACWY recipients. Participants were mostly white British, with more females than males. The authors suggested clonal diversity may have been underestimated. Because no day 14 peak-response samples were available, the repertoires could be characterized only after the peak T cell response. In the small 56-69-year group, the increase in depth fell short of significance, most likely because of low power. Epitopes outside the regions mutated in the B.1.351 and B.1.1.7 variants were reportedly recognized by nearly half of the unique spike-specific TCRs. Conclusions about previously exposed vaccinees are limited because only six or seven AZD1222 recipients were SARS-CoV-2 seropositive at baseline.

A distance of 11 bases separates the germline ends of V and J, which lose 3 bases and 4 bases respectively. The germline V gene sets CDR1 to SGDLS and CDR2 to YYNGEE. The CDR3 covers 14 residues, taking in both the cysteine and the phenylalanine. Only the CDR3 portion is preserved as DNA: 42 bases, with reading frame beginning at the first base. According to the study, the label for this sample's time point signals: about 28 days (+/-7) after the second vaccine dose. The intended sense of this specimen's treatment or condition label: meningococcal conjugate vaccine given as trial control. Vaccinee samples were obtained from the UK trials COV001 and COV002, which included a single-blind randomized controlled phase 2/3 trial of AZD1222 (ChAdOx1 nCoV-19) in healthy adults. For TCRbeta chain sequencing, PBMC samples were collected from trial participants at day 0 and at day 28 after the second dose.

As to this clone: Its antigen has not been determined. No clone much larger than this one lies a single base away; base qualities are absent.

The CDR3 regions of human TCRbeta chains were subjected to immunosequencing. The source study handled its data this way. Repertoire TCRs were checked for matches against a reference library of SARS-CoV-2-specific TCRs that had been generated using the MIRA antigen-specificity platform. Breadth was defined as the fraction of unique TCRs that were SARS-CoV-2-associated. Depth was defined as the fraction of total T cells that were SARS-CoV-2-associated. Using the MIRA data, each spike-specific TCR was mapped to the spike region that the TCR reacts to and placed in a CD4 or CD8 class. Log10-transformed breadth and depth values were compared by one-way ANOVA with Sidak's multiple comparisons tests. What TCRdb holds here is the immuneACCESS table cut down to in-frame rearrangements. Part of the clones is not present; checked against another copy, under half of the missing clones reflect an unresolved V gene, and the others are unexplained. The DNA was the basis for D and trimming; V, J and clone size are from that table. For this sample the table gives approximately 64,000 clones, of which about 93% were detected only once. Approximately 6% of the sample is in the top ten clones.

The TCR sequence derives from an adult who received the MenACWY meningococcal vaccine as a control. The V and J genes are TRBV9 and TRBJ1-3, with the D gene call left open. Sample: peripheral blood, taken 28 days after the second dose of the MenACWY control vaccine. The CDR3 here reads CASSGTIGGNTIYF. The base sequence is TGTGCCAGCAGCGGCACTATAGGGGGAAACACCATATATTTT.